Each of the 7 T cell receptor beta chains below was sequenced from the same sample in a study of circulating and synovial CD4+ cells in juvenile arthritis. Assay used: immunoSEQ multiplex PCR; TCRdb lists only in-frame clones, some missing. The profile covers 39,000 or so clones, with about 94% appearing a single time and around 0.7% taken by the ten largest. Sample: CD4+ T cells from blood. The receptors here all came from a human donor with juvenile idiopathic arthritis.

This clone was recorded only once. The chain is built from TRBV7-3 and TRBJ2-3; maybe TRBD2 (5 bases). V lost 2 bases, J lost 1 base, and 16 bases lay in between. Per the germline V gene, CDR1 is SGHTA and CDR2 is FQGTGA. The CDR3 sequence is 17 residues long. The CDR3 spells CASSLSQGLAGTDTQYF. The CDR3 DNA is TGTGCCAGCAGCTTATCCCAAGGTCTAGCTGGCACAGATACGCAGTATTTT.

This chain joins TRBV5-4 and TRBJ1-1; D is undetermined. The V end was cut by 1 base, the J end by 2 bases, with 6 bases between. This CDR3 has 13 amino acids. The germline V gene encodes CDR1 SGHNT and CDR2 YYREEE (reference sequence). The CDR3 sequence: CASSLTSNTEAFF. The CDR3 DNA is TGTGCCAGCAGCTTGACTAGTAACACTGAAGCTTTCTTT.

The chain uses TRBV19 and TRBJ2-7; 9 bases are shared with TRBD1. Germline V CDR1 and CDR2: LNHDA, SQIVND (reference sequence). After removal of 5 bases from V and 1 base from J, the junction contained 9 bases not matched to a gene. CDR3 length: 16 amino acids. This CDR3 reads CASSVTGGDPSYEQYF. As DNA, the CDR3 is TGTGCCAGTAGTGTCACAGGGGGCGATCCTTCCTACGAGCAGTACTTC.

The rearrangement joins TRBV4-3 to TRBJ1-3; D unresolved. This CDR3 is built from 15 residues. Germline loops: CDR1 LGHNA, CDR2 YSLEER. Trimming removed 0 bases at V and 9 bases at J, with 15 bases between. Written as DNA, the CDR3 is TGCGCCAGCAGCCAAGATCATGGAGGAGATGCCACCATATATTTT. It encodes CASSQDHGGDATIYF.

The chain has TRBV18 and TRBJ1-1, with D tentatively TRBD1 (5 bases). The V end lost 6 bases, the J end lost 2 bases, and 13 bases lay between the germline ends. The CDR3 has 14 residues. Germline V lookup: CDR1 KGHSH, CDR2 LQKENI. The CDR3 protein is CASSLTQGNTEAFF. The CDR3 DNA sequence: TGTGCCAGCTCGCTCACTCAGGGTAACACTGAAGCTTTCTTT.

This clone occurred once. V usage is TRBV6-5 and J usage is TRBJ2-5; 11 bases fit TRBD2. Germline V gene sequence: CDR1 MNHEY, CDR2 SVGAGI. Unmatched junction bases numbered 4, after V lost 2 bases and J lost 5 bases. The CDR3 totals 15 residues. CDR3 bases: TGTGCCAGCAGTTACCTAGCGGGGGGCGGTGAGACCCAGTACTTC. Encoded protein: CASSYLAGGGETQYF.

This rearrangement joins TRBV5-5 to TRBJ1-2; 9 positions match TRBD1. The junction had 10 bases not matched to a gene; V was cut back by 2 bases and J by 5 bases. The germline gives CDR1 SGHKS, CDR2 YYEKEE (reference sequence). This CDR3 region has 16 residues. The CDR3 nucleotides read TGTGCCAGCAGCTTATTACAGGGGGCGAGGGGTTATGGCTACACCTTC. Residues: CASSLLQGARGYGYTF.